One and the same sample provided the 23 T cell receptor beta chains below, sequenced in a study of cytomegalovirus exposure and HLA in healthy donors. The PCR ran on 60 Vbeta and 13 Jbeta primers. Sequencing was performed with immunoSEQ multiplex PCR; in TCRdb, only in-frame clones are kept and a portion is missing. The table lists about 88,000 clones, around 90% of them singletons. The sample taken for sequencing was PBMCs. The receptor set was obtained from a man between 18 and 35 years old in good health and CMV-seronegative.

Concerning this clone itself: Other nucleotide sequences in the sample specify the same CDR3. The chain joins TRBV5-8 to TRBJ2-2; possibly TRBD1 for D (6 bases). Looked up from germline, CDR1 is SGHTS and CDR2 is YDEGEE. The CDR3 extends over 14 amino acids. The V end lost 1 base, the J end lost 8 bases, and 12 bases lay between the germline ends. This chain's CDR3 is CASSLQGLAGELFF. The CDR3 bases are TGTGCCAGCAGCTTGCAGGGGTTGGCTGGGGAGCTGTTTTTT.

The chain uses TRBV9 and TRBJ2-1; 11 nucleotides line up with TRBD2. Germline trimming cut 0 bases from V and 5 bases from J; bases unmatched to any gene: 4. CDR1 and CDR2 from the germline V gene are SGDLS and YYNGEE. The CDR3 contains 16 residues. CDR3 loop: CASSVGGGLADNEQFF. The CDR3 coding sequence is TGTGCCAGCAGCGTAGGCGGGGGACTAGCGGACAATGAGCAGTTCTTC.

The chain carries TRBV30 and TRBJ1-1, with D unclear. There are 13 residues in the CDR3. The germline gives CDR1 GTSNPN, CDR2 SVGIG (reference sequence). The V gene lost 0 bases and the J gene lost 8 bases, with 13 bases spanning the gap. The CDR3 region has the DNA TGTGCCTGGAGTGTCGGGGTAAGGACGGAAGCTTTCTTT. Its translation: CAWSVGVRTEAFF.

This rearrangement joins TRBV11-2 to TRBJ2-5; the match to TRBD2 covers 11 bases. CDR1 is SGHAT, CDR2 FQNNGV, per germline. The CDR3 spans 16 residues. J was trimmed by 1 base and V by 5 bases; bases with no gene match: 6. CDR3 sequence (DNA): TGTGCCAGCAGCCGAACTAGCGGGAGAACCCAAGAGACCCAGTACTTC. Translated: CASSRTSGRTQETQYF.

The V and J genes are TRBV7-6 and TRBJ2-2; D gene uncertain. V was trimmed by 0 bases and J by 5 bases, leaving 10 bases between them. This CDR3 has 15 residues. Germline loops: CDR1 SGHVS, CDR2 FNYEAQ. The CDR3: CASSLAGAMTGELFF. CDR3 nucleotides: TGTGCCAGCAGCTTAGCTGGAGCAATGACCGGGGAGCTGTTTTTT.

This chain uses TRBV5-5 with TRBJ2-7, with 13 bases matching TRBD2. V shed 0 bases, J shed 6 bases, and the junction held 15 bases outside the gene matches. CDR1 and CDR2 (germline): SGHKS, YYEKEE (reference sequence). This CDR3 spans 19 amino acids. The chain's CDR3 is CASSLALTLMGLAGSEQYF. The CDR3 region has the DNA TGTGCCAGCAGCTTGGCCTTGACTCTAATGGGACTAGCGGGATCCGAGCAGTACTTC.

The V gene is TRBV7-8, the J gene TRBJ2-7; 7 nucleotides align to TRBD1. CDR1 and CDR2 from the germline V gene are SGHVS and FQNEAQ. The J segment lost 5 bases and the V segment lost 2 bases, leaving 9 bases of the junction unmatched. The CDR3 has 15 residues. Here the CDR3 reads CASSLKDRVFDEQYF. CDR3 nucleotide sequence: TGTGCCAGCAGCTTAAAAGACAGGGTTTTCGACGAGCAGTACTTC.

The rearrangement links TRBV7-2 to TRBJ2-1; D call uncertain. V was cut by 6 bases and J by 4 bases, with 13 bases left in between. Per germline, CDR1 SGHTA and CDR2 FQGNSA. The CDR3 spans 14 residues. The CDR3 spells CASSSTPTYNEQFF. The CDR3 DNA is TGTGCCAGCAGTTCAACCCCGACATACAATGAGCAGTTCTTC.

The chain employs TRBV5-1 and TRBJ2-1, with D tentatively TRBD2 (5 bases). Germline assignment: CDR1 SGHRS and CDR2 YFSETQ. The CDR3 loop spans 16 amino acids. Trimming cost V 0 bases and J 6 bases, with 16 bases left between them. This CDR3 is CASSLVVGTSGNEQFF. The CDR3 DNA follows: TGCGCCAGCAGCTTGGTCGTGGGAACTAGTGGCAATGAGCAGTTCTTC.

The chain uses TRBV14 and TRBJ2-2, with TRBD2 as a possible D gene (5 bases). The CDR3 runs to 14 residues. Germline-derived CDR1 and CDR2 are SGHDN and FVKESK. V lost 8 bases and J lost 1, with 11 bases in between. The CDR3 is CASGPGRNTGELFF. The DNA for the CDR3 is TGTGCCAGCGGCCCGGGAAGGAACACCGGGGAGCTGTTTTTT.

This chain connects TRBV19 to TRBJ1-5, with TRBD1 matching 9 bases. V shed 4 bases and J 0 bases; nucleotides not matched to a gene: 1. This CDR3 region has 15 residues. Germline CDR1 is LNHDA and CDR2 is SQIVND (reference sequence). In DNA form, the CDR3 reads TGTGCCAGTAGTAGGGACAGGGTTAGCAATCAGCCCCAGCATTTT. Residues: CASSRDRVSNQPQHF. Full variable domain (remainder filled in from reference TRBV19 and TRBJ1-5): DGGITQSPKYLFRKEGQNVTLSCEQNLNHDAMYWYRQDPGQGLRLIYYSQIVNDFQKGDIAEGYSVSREKKESFPLTVTSAQKNPTAFYLCASSRDRVSNQPQHFGDGTRLSIL.

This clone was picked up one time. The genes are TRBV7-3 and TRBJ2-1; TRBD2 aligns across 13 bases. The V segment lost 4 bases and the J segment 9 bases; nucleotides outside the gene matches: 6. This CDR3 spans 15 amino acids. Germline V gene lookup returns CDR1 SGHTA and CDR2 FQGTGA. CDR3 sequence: CASSSGLAGAGEQFF. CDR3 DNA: TGTGCCAGCAGCTCCGGACTAGCGGGAGCCGGTGAGCAGTTCTTC.

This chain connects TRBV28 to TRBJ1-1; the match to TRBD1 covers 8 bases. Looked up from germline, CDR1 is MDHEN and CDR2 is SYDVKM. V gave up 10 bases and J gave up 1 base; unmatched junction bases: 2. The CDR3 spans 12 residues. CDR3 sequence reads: CATDRGNTEAFF. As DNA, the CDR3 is TGTGCCACAGACAGGGGGAACACTGAAGCTTTCTTT.

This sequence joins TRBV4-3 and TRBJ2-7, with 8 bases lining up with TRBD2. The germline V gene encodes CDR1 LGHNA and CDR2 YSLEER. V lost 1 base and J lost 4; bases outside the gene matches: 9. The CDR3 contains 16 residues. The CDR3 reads CASSQGLASGRYEQYF. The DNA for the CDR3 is TGCGCCAGCAGCCAAGGCTTGGCTAGCGGGCGATACGAGCAGTACTTC.

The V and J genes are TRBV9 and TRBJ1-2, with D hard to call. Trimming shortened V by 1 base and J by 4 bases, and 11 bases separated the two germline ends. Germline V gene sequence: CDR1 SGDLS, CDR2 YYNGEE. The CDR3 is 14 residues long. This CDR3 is CASSVQESSYGYTF. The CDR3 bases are TGTGCCAGCAGCGTACAGGAAAGTTCCTATGGCTACACCTTC.

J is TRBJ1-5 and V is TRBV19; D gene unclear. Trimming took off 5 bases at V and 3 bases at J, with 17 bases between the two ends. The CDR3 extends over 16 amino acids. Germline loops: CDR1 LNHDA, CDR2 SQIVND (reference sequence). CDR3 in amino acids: CASSAVKDSYNQPQHF. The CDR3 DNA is TGTGCCAGTAGTGCCGTCAAGGACTCTTACAATCAGCCCCAGCATTTT.

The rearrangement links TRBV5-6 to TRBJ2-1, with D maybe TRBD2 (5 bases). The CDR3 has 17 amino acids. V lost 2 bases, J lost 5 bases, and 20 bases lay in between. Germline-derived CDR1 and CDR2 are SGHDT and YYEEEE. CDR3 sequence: CASSFGLSGAFNNEQFF. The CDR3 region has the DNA TGTGCCAGCAGCTTCGGGTTGAGCGGCGCCTTTAACAATGAGCAGTTCTTC.

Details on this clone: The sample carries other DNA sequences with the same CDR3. CDR3 coding DNA: TGTGCTAGCCGCGGACAGGGGGCCGGCTACACCTTC. As protein: CASRGQGAGYTF. The rearrangement links TRBV27 to TRBJ1-2; TRBD1 agrees at 11 bases. The CDR3 contains 12 residues. Germline-derived CDR1 and CDR2 are MNHEY and SMNVEV (reference sequence).

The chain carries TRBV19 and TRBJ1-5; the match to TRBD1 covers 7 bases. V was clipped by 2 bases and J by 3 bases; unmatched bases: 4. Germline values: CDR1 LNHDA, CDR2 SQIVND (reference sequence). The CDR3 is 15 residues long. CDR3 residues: CASSIRGQYNQPQHF. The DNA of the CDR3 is TGTGCCAGTAGTATAAGGGGACAGTACAATCAGCCCCAGCATTTT.

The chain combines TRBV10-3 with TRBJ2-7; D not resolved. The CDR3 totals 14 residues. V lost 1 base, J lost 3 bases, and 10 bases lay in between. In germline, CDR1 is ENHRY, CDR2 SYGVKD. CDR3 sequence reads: CAISEYSGLYEQYF. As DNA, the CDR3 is TGTGCCATCAGTGAGTATTCGGGTCTCTACGAGCAGTACTTC.

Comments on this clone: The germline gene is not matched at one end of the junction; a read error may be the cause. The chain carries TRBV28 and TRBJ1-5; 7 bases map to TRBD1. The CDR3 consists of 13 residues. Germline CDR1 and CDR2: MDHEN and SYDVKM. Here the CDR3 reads CASNLQGFQPQHF. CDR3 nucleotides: TGTGCCAGCAATTTACAGGGGTTCCAGCCCCAGCATTTT. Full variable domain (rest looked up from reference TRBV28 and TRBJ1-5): DVKVTQSSRYLVKRTGEKVFLECVQDMDHENMFWYRQDPGLGLRLIYFSYDVKMKEKGDIPEGYSVSREKKERFSLILESASTNQTSMYLCASNLQGFQPQHFGDGTRLSIL.

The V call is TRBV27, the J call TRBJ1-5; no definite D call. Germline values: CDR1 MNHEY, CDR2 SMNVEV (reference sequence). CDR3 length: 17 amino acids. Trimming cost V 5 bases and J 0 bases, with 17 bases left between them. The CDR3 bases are TGTGCCAGCAGTCCCCACCCTGTGAGCTATAGCAATCAGCCCCAGCATTTT. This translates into CASSPHPVSYSNQPQHF.

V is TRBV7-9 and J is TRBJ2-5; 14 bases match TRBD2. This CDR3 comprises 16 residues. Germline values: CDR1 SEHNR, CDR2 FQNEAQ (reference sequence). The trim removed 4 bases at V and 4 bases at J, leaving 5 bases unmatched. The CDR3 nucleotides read TGTGCCAGCAGCTCACCGGGACTAGCGGGAGCAGAGACCCAGTACTTC. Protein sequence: CASSSPGLAGAETQYF.